This TCR beta chain was retrieved from a study of blood T cell repertoires in COVID-19. Study as a whole: Sites across the United States, Italy and Spain contributed samples from acute and convalescent COVID-19. PBMCs, B-cell-depleted T cells, or T cells were the source of the cDNA or gDNA that made up the material.

The CDR3 contains 15 residues. CDR1 and CDR2 (germline): SEHNR, FQNEAQ (reference sequence). Losses at the gene ends were 6 bases for V and 10 bases for J; bases not matched to a gene: 10. Original handling: Scientists estimated how many nucleated cells there were by amplifying reference gene primers. The assay was immunoSEQ multiplex PCR, and TCRdb's table has in-frame clones only and misses some. V and J calls and clone size come straight from that table; D and trimming were deduced from the DNA. The sample has over 110,000 clones, 80% to 90% seen once; the top ten hold roughly a tenth. There are a few counts of this clone.

The chain combines TRBV7-9 with TRBJ1-4, with 11 bases identical to TRBD1. Input material: peripheral blood. The TCR was taken from a man aged 55 to 70 with active or convalescent COVID-19. The CDR3 here is CASSDTGTGGGKLFF. In DNA form, the CDR3 reads TGTGCCAGCAGTGATACCGGGACAGGGGGAGGAAAACTGTTTTTT.